Each of the 27 T cell receptor beta chains below was sequenced from the same sample in a study of blood T cell repertoires in COVID-19 (dated by TCRdb to the early 2020s). Library preparation was by the immunoSEQ multiplex PCR assay. TCRdb obtained this table from immuneACCESS and retained in-frame rearrangements with V and J assigned. These tables miss some clones; where compared with another copy, unresolved V genes account for less than half of the shortfall, and the remainder is unexplained. The sample table lists around 220,000 clones, around 80% of them with a count of one. The biggest ten clones account for 15% to 20% of the sample. Sequenced: peripheral blood. The receptors were sampled from a man younger than 40 with active or convalescent COVID-19.

The J gene is TRBJ2-1, the V gene TRBV11-2, with TRBD1 matching over 7 bases. Germline V gene lookup returns CDR1 SGHAT and CDR2 FQNNGV. The CDR3 is made up of 16 amino acids. The J segment lost 0 bases and the V segment lost 5 bases, leaving 7 bases of the junction unmatched. The CDR3 nucleotides are TGTGCCAGCAGCCCGACCGGGACAGACTCCTACAATGAGCAGTTCTTC. Amino acids: CASSPTGTDSYNEQFF. The full variable domain, rest sourced from reference TRBV11-2 and TRBJ2-1, is EAGVAQSPRYKIIEKRQSVAFWCNPISGHATLYWYQQILGQGPKLLIQFQNNGVVDDSQLPKDRFSAERLKGVDSTLKIQPAKLEDSAVYLCASSPTGTDSYNEQFFGPGTRLTVL.

Worth noting for this clone: Other DNA sequences in the same sample also yield this CDR3. The rearrangement joins TRBV12-3 or TRBV12-4 to TRBJ2-1; no definite D call. V shed 5 bases and J shed 6 bases, with 5 bases lying between them. CDR3 length: 11 residues. The CDR3 DNA follows: TGTGCCAGCAGTCCCCGCAATGAGCAGTTCTTC. It codes for CASSPRNEQFF.

The chain has TRBV19 and TRBJ2-4; a weak D match, TRBD1 (6 bases). Trimming took off 1 base at V and 0 bases at J, with 13 bases between the two ends. Germline-derived CDR1 and CDR2 are LNHDA and SQIVND (reference sequence). The CDR3 loop spans 17 amino acids. CDR3 coding DNA: TGTGCCAGTAGTATAGGGACAGATTTTTTAGCCAAAAACATTCAGTACTTC. Translation gives CASSIGTDFLAKNIQYF.

The V gene is TRBV5-6, the J gene TRBJ1-1; the match to TRBD1 covers 8 bases. The ends lost 5 bases at V and 2 bases at J; junction bases unmatched: 5. The CDR3 loop spans 14 amino acids. In germline, CDR1 is SGHDT, CDR2 YYEEEE. CDR3 in amino acids: CASRTGQGNTEAFF. The DNA for the CDR3 is TGTGCCAGCAGAACAGGACAGGGAAACACTGAAGCTTTCTTT. Complete variable domain (other parts from reference TRBV5-6 and TRBJ1-1): DAGVTQSPTHLIKTRGQQVTLRCSPKSGHDTVSWYQQALGQGPQFIFQYYEEEERQRGNFPDRFSGHQFPNYSSELNVNALLLGDSALYLCASRTGQGNTEAFFGQGTRLTVV.

The chain recombines TRBV6-1 with TRBJ1-6, with D hard to call. This CDR3 is built from 13 residues. V lost 1 base, J lost 9 bases, and 7 bases lay in between. CDR1 is MNHNS and CDR2 is SASEGT in the germline V gene. As DNA, the CDR3 is TGTGCCAGCAGTGAAGATCCGGTTTCACCCCTCCACTTT. Translated: CASSEDPVSPLHF.

The V call is TRBV29-1, the J call TRBJ1-3; D possibly corresponds to TRBD1 (6 bases). There are 14 residues in the CDR3. Germline V gene data show CDR1 as SQVTM and CDR2 as ANQGSEA. The V end was cut by 6 bases, the J end by 3 bases, with 15 bases between. The CDR3 is CSVDDGTSGNTIYF. Here the CDR3 DNA reads TGCAGCGTGGACGACGGGACAAGTGGAAACACCATATATTTT.

The chain combines TRBV29-1 with TRBJ1-3; D possibly corresponds to TRBD1 (6 bases). The CDR3 extends over 15 amino acids. Trimming shortened V by 2 bases and J by 4 bases, and 15 bases separated the two germline ends. Germline values: CDR1 SQVTM, CDR2 ANQGSEA. The DNA for the CDR3 is TGCAGCGTTGAAAGTTGGGGCAGGGGAGGAAACACCATATATTTT. Protein: CSVESWGRGGNTIYF.

The chain is built from TRBV10-3 and TRBJ1-5, with D possibly TRBD1 on 5 matching bases. CDR3 length: 14 amino acids. V lost 3 bases and J 8 bases, leaving 14 bases between the germline ends. Germline loops: CDR1 ENHRY, CDR2 SYGVKD. The CDR3 reads CAISDNPGLEPQHF. In DNA, the CDR3 is TGTGCCATCAGTGATAATCCAGGGCTTGAGCCCCAGCATTTT.

V is TRBV5-1 and J is TRBJ1-1, with D tentatively TRBD1 (5 bases). V was clipped by 0 bases and J by 7 bases, with 16 bases between them. This CDR3 is 15 amino acids long. Germline CDR1 is SGHRS and CDR2 is YFSETQ. As DNA, the CDR3 is TGCGCCAGCAGCTTGGAGGGCGGGACGGGAGTTGAAGCTTTCTTT. It is translated as CASSLEGGTGVEAFF.

The genes are TRBV27 and TRBJ2-7; 7 bases line up with TRBD2. The CDR3 is 14 residues long. The V gene's germline CDR1 is MNHEY and CDR2 SMNVEV (reference sequence). V dropped 4 bases and J dropped 7; count of bases not matched to a gene: 10. The CDR3 protein is CASSWGTTPREQYF. Written as DNA, the CDR3 is TGTGCCAGCAGTTGGGGGACTACACCTCGGGAGCAGTACTTC.

The gene calls are TRBV14 and TRBJ2-1; D unresolved. The CDR3 is 13 residues long. V was trimmed by 0 bases and J by 4 bases, leaving 4 bases between them. The V gene's germline CDR1 is SGHDN and CDR2 FVKESK. The chain's CDR3 is CASSQEAYNEQFF. As DNA, the CDR3 is TGTGCCAGCAGCCAAGAGGCTTACAATGAGCAGTTCTTC.

This clone was seen only a few times. CDR3 nucleotides: TGTGCCTGGAGGGCAAGCTGGGGTAGCGGGTCTAGCACAGATACGCAGTATTTT. This gives the protein CAWRASWGSGSSTDTQYF. J is TRBJ2-3 and V is TRBV30, with 7 positions matching TRBD2. The junction had 15 bases not matched to a gene; V was cut back by 3 bases and J by 0 bases. The CDR3 has 18 amino acids. CDR1 and CDR2 from the germline V gene are GTSNPN and SVGIG (reference sequence).

The V and J genes are TRBV19 and TRBJ2-3; the match to TRBD2 covers 9 bases. J gave up 5 bases and V 5 bases, and 14 bases lay outside the gene matches. CDR3 length: 17 amino acids. Germline CDR1 LNHDA, CDR2 SQIVND (reference sequence). This CDR3 is CASSPPSGRRRGDTQYF. The CDR3 bases are TGTGCCAGTAGTCCCCCCAGCGGGAGGCGGAGGGGAGATACGCAGTATTTT.

V gene TRBV6-5 combines with J gene TRBJ2-7, with 13 bases lining up with TRBD2. V lost 5 bases to trimming and J lost 2 bases; unmatched junction nucleotides: 3. CDR3 length: 15 amino acids. CDR1 is MNHEY, CDR2 SVGAGI, per germline. The CDR3, as DNA: TGTGCCAGCAGTCGTGGGACTAGCGGGGCCTACGAGCAGTACTTC. Translation gives CASSRGTSGAYEQYF.

The V and J genes are TRBV28 and TRBJ2-7, with 8 bases fitting TRBD1. V lost 6 bases, J lost 6 bases, and 7 bases stayed unmatched. The CDR3 is made up of 13 amino acids. Germline assignment: CDR1 MDHEN and CDR2 SYDVKM. The CDR3 here is CASRTYRGSEQYF. The CDR3 DNA follows: TGTGCCAGCAGGACCTACAGGGGGTCCGAGCAGTACTTC.

V usage is TRBV5-5 and J usage is TRBJ1-1, with TRBD1 identical over 8 bases. V was pared by 0 bases and J by 0 bases, with 7 bases of the junction left unmatched. Germline V lookup: CDR1 SGHKS, CDR2 YYEKEE (reference sequence). CDR3 length: 17 amino acids. CDR3 DNA sequence: TGTGCCAGCAGCTTGGCAGACAGGGGCCCTATGAACACTGAAGCTTTCTTT. Its protein product is CASSLADRGPMNTEAFF.

This rearrangement joins TRBV30 to TRBJ1-5; D ambiguous. There are 13 residues in the CDR3. Germline-derived CDR1 and CDR2 are GTSNPN and SVGIG (reference sequence). Trimming left V 0 bases short and J 5 bases short, with 8 bases between. The CDR3, as DNA: TGTGCCTGGAGTGTTATGGGAGATCAGCCCCAGCATTTT. It yields the protein CAWSVMGDQPQHF.

This clone was observed a few times. The chain combines TRBV7-9 with TRBJ2-1; no definite D call. Germline V lookup: CDR1 SEHNR, CDR2 FQNEAQ (reference sequence). This CDR3 is 15 amino acids long. The ends were cut back, 5 bases at V and 2 bases at J, with 13 bases in the middle. The DNA of the CDR3 is TGTGCCAGCAGCCCCGCCCGGTTACCCTACAATGAGCAGTTCTTC. It encodes CASSPARLPYNEQFF.

The rearrangement links TRBV6-4 to TRBJ2-3; 12 nucleotides align to TRBD2. This CDR3 spans 17 amino acids. The germline V gene has CDR1 MRHNA and CDR2 SNTAGT. V lost 5 bases, J lost 1 base, and 7 bases stayed unmatched. The CDR3 loop reads CASSPSGRAFGTDTQYF. The CDR3 region has the DNA TGTGCCAGCAGTCCTAGCGGGAGGGCCTTTGGCACAGATACGCAGTATTTT.

This clone is a singleton in its sample. The genes are TRBV7-6 and TRBJ1-1, with TRBD1 as a possible D gene (6 bases). V lost 8 bases and J lost 1, with 11 bases in between. The CDR3 extends over 13 amino acids. The V gene's germline CDR1 is SGHVS and CDR2 FNYEAQ. The CDR3 DNA follows: TGTGCCAGCGGATTGGACAGGAACACTGAAGCTTTCTTT. Protein product: CASGLDRNTEAFF.

This chain links TRBV9 with TRBJ2-6; 7 nucleotides align to TRBD1. After removal of 0 bases from V and 2 bases from J, the junction contained 8 bases not matched to a gene. This CDR3 has 18 residues. Germline loops: CDR1 SGDLS, CDR2 YYNGEE. In DNA form, the CDR3 reads TGTGCCAGCAGCGTAGGCAGGACAGGTCTTACTGGGGCCAACGTCCTGACTTTC. Translating it yields CASSVGRTGLTGANVLTF.

The chain employs TRBV30 and TRBJ1-1, with TRBD1 matching 9 bases. Germline V gene data show CDR1 as GTSNPN and CDR2 as SVGIG (reference sequence). This CDR3 spans 13 amino acids. V was clipped by 5 bases and J by 2 bases; unmatched bases: 3. The CDR3 DNA reads as TGTGCCTGGGGGGACAGGGTAAACACTGAAGCTTTCTTT. Translation gives CAWGDRVNTEAFF.

The gene calls are TRBV9 and TRBJ2-7, with D perhaps matching TRBD2 (7 bases). Trimming shortened V by 4 bases and J by 6 bases, and 20 bases separated the two germline ends. The germline V gene has CDR1 SGDLS and CDR2 YYNGEE. This CDR3 is built from 15 residues. The CDR3: CASSPSTGGLGEQYF. The CDR3 coding sequence is TGTGCCAGCAGCCCATCGACGGGGGGCTTAGGCGAGCAGTACTTC.

V is TRBV18 and J is TRBJ1-4; 12 positions match TRBD1. The CDR3 sequence is 17 residues long. J gave up 8 bases and V 7 bases, and 14 bases lay outside the gene matches. Germline loops: CDR1 KGHSH, CDR2 LQKENI. This CDR3 is CASLTQPTGTGGEKLFF. The CDR3 DNA reads as TGTGCCAGCTTGACCCAACCTACCGGGACAGGGGGCGAAAAACTGTTTTTT.

This chain uses TRBV2 with TRBJ2-3; the D gene is possibly TRBD2 (6 bases). V lost 6 bases to trimming and J lost 4 bases, with 17 bases between them. In germline, CDR1 is SNHLY, CDR2 FYNNEI. This CDR3 spans 15 amino acids. CDR3 sequence (DNA): TGTGCCAGCAGGGAGGCCCCAAGCGGGCCAGATACGCAGTATTTT. Its protein is CASREAPSGPDTQYF.

The count of this clone is one. This chain links TRBV27 with TRBJ2-1; TRBD2 might be the D (5 bases). In germline, CDR1 is MNHEY, CDR2 SMNVEV (reference sequence). V shed 3 bases and J shed 3 bases, with 6 bases lying between them. The CDR3 is made up of 13 amino acids. For the CDR3, the DNA is TGTGCCAGCAGTTTCGGAGGCTACAATGAGCAGTTCTTC. The encoded protein is CASSFGGYNEQFF.

The chain links TRBV7-6 to TRBJ2-3; 10 bases align to TRBD2. The J segment lost 0 bases and the V segment lost 5 bases, leaving 11 bases of the junction unmatched. Per the germline V gene, CDR1 is SGHVS and CDR2 is FNYEAQ. The CDR3 spans 18 residues. The CDR3 bases are TGTGCCAGCAGCCCCTCGGTAGCGGGGGGACTTAGCACAGATACGCAGTATTTT. Its protein is CASSPSVAGGLSTDTQYF.